This T cell receptor (beta chain) derives from a study of blood T cell repertoires in COVID-19. As for the study in general: Sources were T cells, B-cell-depleted T cells, or PBMCs; the material itself was cDNA or gDNA.

The repertoire was sequenced with immunoSEQ multiplex PCR; TCRdb's copy has only in-frame clones and lacks some. In the table there are 210,000 or so clones, 70% to 90% of which are singletons. Concerning this clone itself: A single base separates this from a much larger clone, so it may be a read error. Other DNA sequences in the same sample also yield this CDR3.

Participants were placed into cohorts based on the clinical history they reported. The germline V gene encodes CDR1 MNHEY and CDR2 SVGAGI. The CDR3 is 13 amino acids. Sequencing was done on a sample of PBMCs or T cells enriched from blood (not recorded which). The genes are TRBV6-5 and TRBJ2-3; unclear D gene. The origin of this receptor is a man aged 25-45 years with acute COVID-19. The CDR3 sequence is CAVGTGPFDTQYF. As DNA, the CDR3 is TGTGCTGTCGGCACGGGTCCCTTTGATACGCAGTATTTT.